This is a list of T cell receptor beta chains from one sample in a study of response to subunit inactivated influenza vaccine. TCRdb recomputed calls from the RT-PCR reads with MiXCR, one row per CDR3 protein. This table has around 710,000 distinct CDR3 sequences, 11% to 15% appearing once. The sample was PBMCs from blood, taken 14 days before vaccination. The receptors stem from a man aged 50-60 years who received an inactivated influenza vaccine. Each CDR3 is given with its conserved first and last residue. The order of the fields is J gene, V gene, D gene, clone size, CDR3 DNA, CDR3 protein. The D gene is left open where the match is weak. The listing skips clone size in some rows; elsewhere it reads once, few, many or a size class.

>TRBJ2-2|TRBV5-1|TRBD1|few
TGCGCCAGCAGCTTGGAAAGGGGGCAAAGCGGGGAGCTGTTTTTT
CASSLERGQSGELFF
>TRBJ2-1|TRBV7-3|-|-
TGTGCCAGCAGCTTGTACAGCGGGCTGAACAATGAGCAGTTCTTC
CASSLYSGLNNEQFF
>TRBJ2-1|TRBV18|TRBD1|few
TGTGCCAGCTCACCAGAAGGACAGGGGAATGGTAATGAGCAGTTCTTC
CASSPEGQGNGNEQFF
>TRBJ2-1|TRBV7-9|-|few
TGTGCCAGCAGCCCCCAGAACTTATTAACCTACAATGAGCAGTTCTTC
CASSPQNLLTYNEQFF
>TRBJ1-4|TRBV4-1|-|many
TGCGCCAGCAGCCAAGTCGGCGTAAAACTGTTTTTT
CASSQVGVKLFF
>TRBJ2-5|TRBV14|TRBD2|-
TGTGCCAGCAGCCAAGATTGGCGACTAGCGGGGGAAGAGACCCAGTACTTC
CASSQDWRLAGEETQYF
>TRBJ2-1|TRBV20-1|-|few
TGCAGTGCTATGATCCCGGGCCCCTACAATGAGCAGTTCTTC
CSAMIPGPYNEQFF
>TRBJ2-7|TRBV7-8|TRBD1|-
TGTGCCAGCAGCCCGGCTACAGGGGTCAACTACGAGCAGTACTTC
CASSPATGVNYEQYF
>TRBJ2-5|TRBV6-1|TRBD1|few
TGTGCCAGCAGTGAGGACAGGGGTACGGAGACCCAGTACTTC
CASSEDRGTETQYF
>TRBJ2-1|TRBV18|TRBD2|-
TGTGCCAGCTCACCTGGGAGGGCGAACATCAATGAGCAGTTCTTC
CASSPGRANINEQFF
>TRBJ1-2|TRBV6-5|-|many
TGTGCCAGCAGTTACTCGACAGCCATCCCAAACTATGGCTACACCTTC
CASSYSTAIPNYGYTF
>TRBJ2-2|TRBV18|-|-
TGTGCCAGCTCACCCCGCACCACGAACACCGGGGAGCTGTTTTTT
CASSPRTTNTGELFF
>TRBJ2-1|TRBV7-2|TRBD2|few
TGTGCCAGCAGCCGACTAGCGGGGGGGCCTTACAATGAGCAGTTCTTC
CASSRLAGGPYNEQFF
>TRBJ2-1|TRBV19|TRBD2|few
TGTGCCACCCATCCGGGGGGCTCCTACAATGAGCAGTTCTTC
CATHPGGSYNEQFF
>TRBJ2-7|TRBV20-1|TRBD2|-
TGCAGTGCTAACGGACTAGCGGGAGAGCTGGCAAACTCCTACGAGCAGTACTTC
CSANGLAGELANSYEQYF
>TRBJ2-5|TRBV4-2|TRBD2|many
TGTGCCAGCAGCCAAGATCGCGGACTAGCGACTGAGACCCAGTACTTC
CASSQDRGLATETQYF
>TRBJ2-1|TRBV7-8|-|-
TGTGCCAGCAGCCCCTTGACCTACAATGAGCAGTTCTTC
CASSPLTYNEQFF
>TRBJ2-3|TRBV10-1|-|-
TGCGCCAGCAGTGAGTCGGTGGGCACAGATACGCAGTATTTT
CASSESVGTDTQYF